The 7 T cell receptor beta chains given below trace back to one sample, sequenced in a study of glioma-infiltrating T cells after dendritic cell vaccination. Here immunoSEQ multiplex PCR was the method, and the copy in TCRdb shows in-frame clones only, minus some. This sample has about 67,000 clones; 80% to 85% occur once, and the top ten carry 7% to 9%. Sequenced material: blood, taken before dendritic cell vaccination. These receptors were collected from a human donor with glioblastoma.

This chain's CDR3 is CASSRDGNEQFF. The DNA for the CDR3 is TGTGCCAGCAGCCGAGACGGGAATGAGCAGTTCTTC. The V call is TRBV14, the J call TRBJ2-1; D is undetermined. The CDR3 totals 12 residues. Germline assignment: CDR1 SGHDN and CDR2 FVKESK. Trimming took off 4 bases at V and 7 bases at J, with 8 bases between the two ends.

This chain uses TRBV28 with TRBJ2-5, with no clear D. The V and J ends lost 2 bases and 7 bases respectively, with 11 bases between them. CDR1 is MDHEN and CDR2 is SYDVKM in the germline V gene. This CDR3 comprises 13 residues. The CDR3: CASSLDPPGTQYF. DNA for the CDR3: TGTGCCAGCAGTTTAGACCCTCCAGGGACCCAGTACTTC.

CDR3 nucleotides: TGTGCCAGCAGTGCCCAACTGTATAATTCACCCCTCCACTTT. It codes for CASSAQLYNSPLHF. The rearrangement uses TRBV2 and TRBJ1-6; D call uncertain. Germline assignment: CDR1 SNHLY and CDR2 FYNNEI. V was shortened by 4 bases and J by 4 bases, with 8 bases between the two germline ends. The CDR3 covers 14 residues.

V and J are TRBV6-1 and TRBJ2-7, with 8 bases that match TRBD2. CDR3 length: 14 amino acids. Germline V gene lookup returns CDR1 MNHNS and CDR2 SASEGT. Trimming removed 7 bases from V and 3 bases from J; junction bases left unmatched: 8. The CDR3 here is CASNEPGGGYEQYF. CDR3 DNA sequence: TGTGCCAGCAACGAACCCGGGGGGGGCTACGAGCAGTACTTC.

In this sample, this clone turned up a few times. The chain uses TRBV11-2 and TRBJ2-7; 14 bases map to TRBD2. V shed 5 bases, J shed 5 bases, and the junction held 5 bases outside the gene matches. Germline V gene sequence: CDR1 SGHAT, CDR2 FQNNGV. The CDR3 is 15 amino acids. This CDR3 is CASSPGTSGGDEQYF. CDR3 DNA sequence: TGTGCCAGCAGCCCTGGGACTAGCGGGGGTGACGAGCAGTACTTC.

This clone was seen a few times. The gene calls are TRBV5-5 and TRBJ1-5, with D unresolved. Germline CDR1 reads SGHKS; CDR2 reads YYEKEE (reference sequence). This CDR3 is 14 amino acids long. Trimming left V 4 bases short and J 4 bases short, with 12 bases between. DNA for the CDR3: TGTGCCAGCAGCATTGATGTCAGAAATCAGCCCCAGCATTTT. Translation: CASSIDVRNQPQHF.

The chain recombines TRBV5-1 with TRBJ1-1, with 7 bases that match TRBD1. Trimming took 2 bases from V and 3 from J; bases not matched to a gene: 4. The CDR3 is 14 residues long. Looked up from germline, CDR1 is SGHRS and CDR2 is YFSETQ. CDR3 sequence reads: CASSFSGGYTEAFF. CDR3 nucleotide sequence: TGCGCCAGCAGCTTCTCAGGGGGTTACACTGAAGCTTTCTTT.